What follows are 3 T cell receptor beta chains derived from one specimen sequenced in a study of response to subunit inactivated influenza vaccine. TCRdb called the RT-PCR reads again in MiXCR, with one record for every CDR3 protein. The table lists hundreds of thousands of distinct CDR3 sequences, about 11% of them singletons, with about 11% in the top ten. The same data also went into a second study, on T cells expressing NK-cell markers. That investigation notes: TCR beta libraries carry UMIs added by 5'RACE template switching.

Material: PBMCs from blood, obtained on the day of vaccination. The receptors come from a man aged 50 to 59 who received an inactivated influenza vaccine.

This clonotype was counted a few times. The chain recombines TRBV5-1 with TRBJ2-2; no firm D call. Germline V gene data show CDR1 as SGHRS and CDR2 as YFSETQ. V was clipped by 4 bases and J by 1 base, with 8 bases between them. The CDR3 is 14 residues long. As DNA, the CDR3 is TGCGCCAGCAGCCTGTCGATGAACACCGGGGAGCTGTTTTTT. This sequence encodes CASSLSMNTGELFF. Based on the CDR3 plus reference TRBV5-1 and TRBJ2-2, the full variable domain is KAGVTQTPRYLIKTRGQQVTLSCSPISGHRSVSWYQQTPGQGLQFLFEYFSETQRNKGNFPGRFSGRQFSNSRSEMNVSTLELGDSALYLCASSLSMNTGELFFGEGSRLTVL.

The rearrangement joins TRBV5-6 to TRBJ2-7, with 13 bases identical to TRBD2. There are 14 residues in the CDR3. Trimming cost V 4 bases and J 4 bases; bases outside gene matches: 2. Germline CDR1 SGHDT, CDR2 YYEEEE. The CDR3 loop reads CASSGLAGEYEQYF. The CDR3 DNA follows: TGTGCCAGCAGCGGACTAGCGGGAGAGTACGAGCAGTACTTC. Drawing the rest from reference TRBV5-6 and TRBJ2-7, the complete variable domain is DAGVTQSPTHLIKTRGQQVTLRCSPKSGHDTVSWYQQALGQGPQFIFQYYEEEERQRGNFPDRFSGHQFPNYSSELNVNALLLGDSALYLCASSGLAGEYEQYFGPGTRLTVT.

A few counts support this clonotype. This chain joins TRBV20-1 and TRBJ1-6; a weak D match, TRBD1 (5 bases). V dropped 0 bases and J dropped 12 bases, with 18 bases sitting between them. From germline, CDR1 is DFQATT and CDR2 SNEGSKA (reference sequence). This CDR3 comprises 15 residues. The CDR3 here is CSARDQVLIQGPLHF. As DNA, the CDR3 is TGCAGTGCTAGAGATCAAGTTCTAATTCAGGGACCCCTCCACTTT.